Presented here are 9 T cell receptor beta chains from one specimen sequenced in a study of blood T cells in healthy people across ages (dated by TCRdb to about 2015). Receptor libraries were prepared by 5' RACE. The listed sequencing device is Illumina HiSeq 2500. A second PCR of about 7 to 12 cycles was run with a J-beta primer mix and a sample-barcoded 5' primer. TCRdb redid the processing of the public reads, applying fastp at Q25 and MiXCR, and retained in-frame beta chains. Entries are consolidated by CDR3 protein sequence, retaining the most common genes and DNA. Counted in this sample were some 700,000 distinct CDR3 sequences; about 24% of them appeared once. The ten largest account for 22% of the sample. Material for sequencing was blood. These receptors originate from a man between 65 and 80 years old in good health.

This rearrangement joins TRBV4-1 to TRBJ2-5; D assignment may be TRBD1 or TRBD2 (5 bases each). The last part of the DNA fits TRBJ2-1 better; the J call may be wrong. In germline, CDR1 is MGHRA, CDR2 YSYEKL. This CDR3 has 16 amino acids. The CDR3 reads CASSQGSSGRWDEQFF. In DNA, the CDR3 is TGCGCCAGCAGCCAAGGGTCGTCGGGGCGGTGGGATGAGCAGTTCTTC.

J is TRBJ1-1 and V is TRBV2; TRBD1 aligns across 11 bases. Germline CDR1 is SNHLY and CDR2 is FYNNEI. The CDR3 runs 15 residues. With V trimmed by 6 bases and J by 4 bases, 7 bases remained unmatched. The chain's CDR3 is CASRRGTGGTTEAFF. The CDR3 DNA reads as TGTGCCAGCAGACGAGGGACAGGGGGGACCACTGAAGCTTTCTTT.

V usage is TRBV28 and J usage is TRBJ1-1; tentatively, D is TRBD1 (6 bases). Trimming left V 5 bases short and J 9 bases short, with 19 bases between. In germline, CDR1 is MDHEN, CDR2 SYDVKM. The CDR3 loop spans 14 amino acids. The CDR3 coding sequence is TGTGCCAGCAGTCCCCAAAACTCGGGACAAAAAGCTTTCTTT. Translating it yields CASSPQNSGQKAFF.

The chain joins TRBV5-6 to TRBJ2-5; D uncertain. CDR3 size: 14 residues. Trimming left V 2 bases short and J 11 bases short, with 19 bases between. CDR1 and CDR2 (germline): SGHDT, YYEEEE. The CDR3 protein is CASSFLGSGGEQYF. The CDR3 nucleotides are TGTGCCAGCAGCTTTCTTGGCTCCGGTGGAGAGCAGTACTTC.

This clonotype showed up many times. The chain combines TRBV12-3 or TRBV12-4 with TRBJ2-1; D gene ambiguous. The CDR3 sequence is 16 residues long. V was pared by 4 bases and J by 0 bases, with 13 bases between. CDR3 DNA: TGTGCCAGCAGTTCCTATGGCAGAGGCTCCTACAATGAGCAGTTCTTC. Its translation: CASSSYGRGSYNEQFF.

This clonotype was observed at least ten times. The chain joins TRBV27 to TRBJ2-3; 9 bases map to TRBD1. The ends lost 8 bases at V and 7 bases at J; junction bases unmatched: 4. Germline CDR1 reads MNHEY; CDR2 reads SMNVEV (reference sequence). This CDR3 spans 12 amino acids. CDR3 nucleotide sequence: TGTGCCAGCGTGGACAGGGGATATACGCAGTATTTT. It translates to CASVDRGYTQYF.

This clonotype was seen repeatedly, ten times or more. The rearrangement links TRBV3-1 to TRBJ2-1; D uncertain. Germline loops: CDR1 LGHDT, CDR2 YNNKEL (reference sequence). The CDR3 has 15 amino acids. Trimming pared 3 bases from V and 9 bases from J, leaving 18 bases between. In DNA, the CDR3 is TGTGCCAGCAGCCAGCTCTCCTCCGTGAACAGTGAGCAGTTCTTC. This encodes CASSQLSSVNSEQFF.

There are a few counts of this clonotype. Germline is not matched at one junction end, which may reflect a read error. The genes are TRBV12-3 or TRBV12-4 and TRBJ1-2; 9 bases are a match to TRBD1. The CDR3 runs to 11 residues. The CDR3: CASSWDRERAF. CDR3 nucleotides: TGTGCCAGCAGCTGGGACAGGGAACGCGCCTTC.

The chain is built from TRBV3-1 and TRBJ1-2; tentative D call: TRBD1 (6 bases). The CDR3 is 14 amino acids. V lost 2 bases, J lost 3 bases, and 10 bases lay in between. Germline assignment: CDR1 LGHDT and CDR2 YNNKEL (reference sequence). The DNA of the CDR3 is TGTGCCAGCAGCCAAACGGCAGGGGACTATGGCTACACCTTC. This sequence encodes CASSQTAGDYGYTF.